The 26 T cell receptor beta chains in this list originate from one sample, sequenced in a study of immune evolution from preneoplasia to lung adenocarcinoma. TCRdb keeps only in-frame clones here, not all; method: immunoSEQ multiplex PCR. Altogether about 3,400 clones are present, roughly 79% being singletons, with the ten largest covering approximately 10%. Sequences were obtained from FFPE atypical adenomatous hyperplasia tissue from the lung. Regarding subset: atypical adenomatous hyperplasia (AAH), lung preneoplasia. Receptor source: a person aged 65 to 79 with lung adenocarcinoma.

The V call is TRBV15, the J call TRBJ1-2, with D unclear. The V gene lost 0 bases and the J gene lost 8 bases, with 19 bases spanning the gap. There are 16 residues in the CDR3. CDR1 is LNHNV and CDR2 is YYDKDF in the germline V gene (reference sequence). The CDR3 sequence is CATSRDTPPPGRGYTF. For the CDR3, the DNA is TGTGCCACCAGCAGAGATACCCCGCCCCCTGGCAGGGGCTACACCTTC. The full variable domain, completed using reference TRBV15 and TRBJ1-2, is DAMVIQNPRYQVTQFGKPVTLSCSQTLNHNVMYWYQQKSSQAPKLLFHYYDKDFNNEADTPDNFQSRRPNTSFCFLDIRSPGLGDTAMYLCATSRDTPPPGRGYTFGSGTRLTVV.

The count of this clone is one. The chain uses TRBV9 and TRBJ2-7, with a weak D call TRBD1 (6 bases). Deletions cut 3 bases from V and 3 bases from J, with 10 bases between. Germline loops: CDR1 SGDLS, CDR2 YYNGEE. CDR3 length equals 13 residues. The CDR3 nucleotides read TGTGCCAGCAGCGCCCAACAGGGCTACGAGCAGTACTTC. It is translated as CASSAQQGYEQYF.

J is TRBJ1-2 and V is TRBV21-1; the tabulated D call, TRBD1, remains unverified against the DNA. TRBV21-1 is a pseudogene. The CDR3 contains 15 residues. CDR3 in DNA: TGTGCCAGCAGCAAGGCCAGGGGGTTCGACTATGGCTACACCTTC. It is translated as CASSKARGFDYGYTF.

This chain connects TRBV15 to TRBJ1-1, with no clear D. The V and J ends lost 7 bases and 4 bases respectively, with 16 bases between them. The CDR3 length is 14 residues. Germline V CDR1 and CDR2: LNHNV, YYDKDF (reference sequence). The CDR3 bases are TGTGCCACCAAAGTGGCGGGCGGTGGCACTGAAGCTTTCTTT. This encodes CATKVAGGGTEAFF.

Only a few counts were recorded for this clone. This rearrangement joins TRBV19 to TRBJ2-1; possibly TRBD1 or TRBD2 for D (5 bases each). CDR3 length: 14 residues. Germline-derived CDR1 and CDR2 are LNHDA and SQIVND (reference sequence). The ends were cut back, 4 bases at V and 9 bases at J, with 16 bases in the middle. Here the CDR3 DNA reads TGTGCCAGTAGTAATCCGGGACCCACCAGTGAGCAGTTCTTC. This codes for CASSNPGPTSEQFF. Based on the CDR3 plus reference TRBV19 and TRBJ2-1, the full variable domain is DGGITQSPKYLFRKEGQNVTLSCEQNLNHDAMYWYRQDPGQGLRLIYYSQIVNDFQKGDIAEGYSVSREKKESFPLTVTSAQKNPTAFYLCASSNPGPTSEQFFGPGTRLTVL.

The chain has TRBV6-1 and TRBJ1-3; the D gene is possibly TRBD1 (5 bases). Germline values: CDR1 MNHNS, CDR2 SASEGT. Trimming cost V 7 bases and J 0 bases, with 13 bases left between them. CDR3 size: 15 residues. The CDR3 here is CASKTDTGSGNTIYF. CDR3 in DNA: TGTGCCAGCAAGACAGATACTGGCTCTGGAAACACCATATATTTT.

CDR3 protein: CASSQDVYGPPGNTGELFF. DNA for the CDR3: TGCGCCAGCAGCCAAGATGTTTACGGACCGCCGGGCAACACCGGGGAGCTGTTTTTT. J is TRBJ2-2 and V is TRBV4-1; unclear D gene. Germline V CDR1 and CDR2: MGHRA, YSYEKL. The CDR3 is 19 residues long. V shed 0 bases and J shed 2 bases, with 19 bases lying between them.

V gene TRBV25-1 combines with J gene TRBJ1-5; tentatively, D is TRBD1 (6 bases). Germline CDR1 reads MGHDK; CDR2 reads SYGVNS. The CDR3 length is 14 residues. Trimming took 6 bases from V and 7 from J, leaving 16 bases between them. The CDR3 protein is CASSDSRDTQPQHF. The CDR3 nucleotides read TGTGCCAGCAGCGACAGCCGGGACACACAGCCCCAGCATTTT.

The chain couples TRBV5-1 to TRBJ1-1; D perhaps matches TRBD1 (6 bases). In germline, CDR1 is SGHRS, CDR2 YFSETQ. Trimming removed 4 bases from V and 2 bases from J, with 15 bases in between. The CDR3 loop spans 15 amino acids. The CDR3 sequence: CASSVAGGTNTEAFF. The CDR3 DNA sequence: TGCGCCAGCAGCGTGGCGGGGGGGACAAACACTGAAGCTTTCTTT.

This clone showed up just once. The chain combines TRBV5-1 with TRBJ2-2, with 13 positions matching TRBD2. The CDR3 covers 16 residues. CDR1 and CDR2 from the germline V gene are SGHRS and YFSETQ. J was trimmed by 7 bases and V by 3 bases; bases with no gene match: 6. Here the CDR3 DNA reads TGCGCCAGCAGCTCCCTACTAGCGGGAGGGGACGGGGAGCTGTTTTTT. Its protein product is CASSSLLAGGDGELFF.

The chain uses TRBV29-1 and TRBJ2-1; TRBD2 aligns across 11 bases. Looked up from germline, CDR1 is SQVTM and CDR2 is ANQGSEA. The ends lost 3 bases at V and 9 bases at J; junction bases unmatched: 10. The CDR3 extends over 15 amino acids. CDR3 DNA sequence: TGCAGCGTTGACCCCGGACTCGGACTAGCGGGTGAGCAGTTCTTC. It encodes CSVDPGLGLAGEQFF.

This clone has a single count. CDR3 nucleotides: TGTGCCAGTAGACGGAGACTTCAAGACACTGAAGCTTTCTTT. Translation: CASRRRLQDTEAFF. This sequence joins TRBV19 and TRBJ1-1; unclear D gene. Germline V gives CDR1 LNHDA, CDR2 SQIVND (reference sequence). The CDR3 runs to 14 residues. Between the trimmed V and J ends, which lost 6 bases and 3 bases, there was a span of 14 bases.

The rearrangement links TRBV5-4 to TRBJ2-1; D not resolved. The CDR3 runs 14 residues. V lost 3 bases, J lost 0 bases, and 7 bases lay in between. Per the germline V gene, CDR1 is SGHNT and CDR2 is YYREEE (reference sequence). The CDR3 reads CASSSDLSYNEQFF. CDR3 nucleotides: TGTGCCAGCAGCTCAGACCTCTCCTACAATGAGCAGTTCTTC.

This clone was counted between two and nine times. The chain combines TRBV5-1 with TRBJ2-3; D unresolved. The length of the CDR3 is 16 residues. CDR1 is SGHRS, CDR2 YFSETQ, per germline. V was clipped by 4 bases and J by 4 bases, with 19 bases between them. The CDR3 sequence is CASSPDPWGSPDTQYF. The CDR3 DNA reads TGCGCCAGCAGCCCAGACCCCTGGGGATCCCCAGATACGCAGTATTTT.

The chain couples TRBV30 to TRBJ2-7, with 9 bases identical to TRBD2. Germline values: CDR1 GTSNPN, CDR2 SVGIG (reference sequence). Losses at the gene ends were 0 bases for V and 6 bases for J; bases not matched to a gene: 12. The CDR3 length is 16 residues. CDR3 sequence (DNA): TGTGCCTGGAGTGTAAAAACAGTAGCGGGAGACGGCGAGCAGTACTTC. It yields the protein CAWSVKTVAGDGEQYF.

The gene calls are TRBV11-2 and TRBJ2-1; D tentatively reads TRBD1 or TRBD2 (5 bases each). Deletions cut 0 bases from V and 3 bases from J, with 9 bases between. CDR3 length equals 15 residues. CDR1 is SGHAT and CDR2 is FQNNGV in the germline V gene. The CDR3, as DNA: TGTGCCAGCAGCTTAGATCGGGGCTACTACAATGAGCAGTTCTTC. Protein product: CASSLDRGYYNEQFF.

This clone was observed a few times. The chain combines TRBV18 with TRBJ2-7; D is perhaps TRBD1 (6 bases). V dropped 5 bases and J dropped 3 bases, with 11 bases sitting between them. From germline, CDR1 is KGHSH and CDR2 LQKENI. The CDR3 has 13 amino acids. The CDR3 protein is CASSTGQIYEQYF. In DNA form, the CDR3 reads TGTGCCAGCTCAACCGGACAGATCTACGAGCAGTACTTC.

The rearrangement joins TRBV5-1 to TRBJ2-3; weak D call: TRBD2 (5 bases). CDR1 SGHRS and CDR2 YFSETQ come from the germline V gene. The CDR3 is 14 amino acids. The V and J ends lost 5 bases and 2 bases respectively, with 12 bases between them. Written as DNA, the CDR3 is TGCGCCAGCAGACGTAGCGAATACACAGATACGCAGTATTTT. This codes for CASRRSEYTDTQYF. The whole variable domain, filled in from reference TRBV5-1 and TRBJ2-3, reads KAGVTQTPRYLIKTRGQQVTLSCSPISGHRSVSWYQQTPGQGLQFLFEYFSETQRNKGNFPGRFSGRQFSNSRSEMNVSTLELGDSALYLCASRRSEYTDTQYFGPGTRLTVL.

The DNA for the CDR3 is TGTGCCATCAGTGAGCCGCGGACTAGCTTCAATGAGCAGTTCTTC. Translation: CAISEPRTSFNEQFF. V gene TRBV10-3 combines with J gene TRBJ2-1, with 8 bases that match TRBD2. The CDR3 has 15 residues. Per the germline V gene, CDR1 is ENHRY and CDR2 is SYGVKD. J gave up 6 bases and V 2 bases, and 6 bases lay outside the gene matches.

J is TRBJ2-5 and V is TRBV29-1, with D perhaps matching TRBD1 (6 bases). The CDR3 extends over 18 amino acids. V was shortened by 0 bases and J by 7 bases, with 27 bases between the two germline ends. The germline V gene encodes CDR1 SQVTM and CDR2 ANQGSEA. The CDR3 is CSVEDPGDGHHPAGTQYF. CDR3 DNA: TGCAGCGTTGAAGATCCAGGGGATGGACACCATCCCGCAGGGACCCAGTACTTC.

This clone was seen a few times. The rearrangement uses TRBV6-5 and TRBJ2-7, with D perhaps TRBD2 (6 bases). Germline CDR1 and CDR2: MNHEY and SVGAGI. V lost 8 bases to trimming and J lost 5 bases, with 19 bases between them. The CDR3 length is 14 residues. The CDR3 spells CASLRRGSLNEQYF. The CDR3 DNA reads as TGTGCCAGCTTGCGGAGGGGAAGCTTGAACGAGCAGTACTTC.

V gene TRBV5-8 combines with J gene TRBJ1-5; D call uncertain. CDR1 is SGHTS and CDR2 is YDEGEE in the germline V gene. V was shortened by 3 bases and J by 5 bases, with 9 bases between the two germline ends. CDR3 length: 13 residues. DNA for the CDR3: TGTGCCAGCAGCTCCGGGTTCCATCAGCCCCAGCATTTT. Amino acids: CASSSGFHQPQHF.

The genes are TRBV5-1 and TRBJ2-1; no reliable D call. The germline gives CDR1 SGHRS, CDR2 YFSETQ. The CDR3 is made up of 16 amino acids. V shed 4 bases and J shed 0 bases, with 14 bases lying between them. CDR3 sequence (DNA): TGCGCCAGCAGCCCCCCGGGCGTTGGCTCCTACAATGAGCAGTTCTTC. Protein sequence: CASSPPGVGSYNEQFF.

V and J are TRBV28 and TRBJ2-1; 7 nucleotides line up with TRBD1. The CDR3 length is 16 residues. Germline loops: CDR1 MDHEN, CDR2 SYDVKM. With 6 bases clipped from V and 4 bases from J, the junction kept 12 bases outside the gene matches. The CDR3 DNA reads TGTGCCAGCAGCCCTCCTGGAACAGGGGTTTACAATGAGCAGTTCTTC. Protein product: CASSPPGTGVYNEQFF.

This clone was recorded once. The chain combines TRBV5-4 with TRBJ2-3; D remains ambiguous. The germline V gene encodes CDR1 SGHNT and CDR2 YYREEE (reference sequence). With 4 bases removed from V and 2 bases from J, the gap between germline ends came to 8 bases. The CDR3 has 13 residues. CDR3 loop: CASSPGPTDTQYF. CDR3 bases: TGTGCCAGCAGCCCCGGGCCCACAGATACGCAGTATTTT.

CDR3 sequence reads: CAKRFKEFFSSQPQHF. CDR3 DNA sequence: TGCGCCAAGCGATTTAAGGAATTTTTCTCGAGTCAGCCCCAGCATTTT. This chain connects TRBV10-1 to TRBJ1-5, with unresolved D. V lost 10 bases, J lost 6 bases, and 25 bases lay in between. The CDR3 has 16 amino acids. The germline gives CDR1 WNHNN, CDR2 SYGVQD (reference sequence).